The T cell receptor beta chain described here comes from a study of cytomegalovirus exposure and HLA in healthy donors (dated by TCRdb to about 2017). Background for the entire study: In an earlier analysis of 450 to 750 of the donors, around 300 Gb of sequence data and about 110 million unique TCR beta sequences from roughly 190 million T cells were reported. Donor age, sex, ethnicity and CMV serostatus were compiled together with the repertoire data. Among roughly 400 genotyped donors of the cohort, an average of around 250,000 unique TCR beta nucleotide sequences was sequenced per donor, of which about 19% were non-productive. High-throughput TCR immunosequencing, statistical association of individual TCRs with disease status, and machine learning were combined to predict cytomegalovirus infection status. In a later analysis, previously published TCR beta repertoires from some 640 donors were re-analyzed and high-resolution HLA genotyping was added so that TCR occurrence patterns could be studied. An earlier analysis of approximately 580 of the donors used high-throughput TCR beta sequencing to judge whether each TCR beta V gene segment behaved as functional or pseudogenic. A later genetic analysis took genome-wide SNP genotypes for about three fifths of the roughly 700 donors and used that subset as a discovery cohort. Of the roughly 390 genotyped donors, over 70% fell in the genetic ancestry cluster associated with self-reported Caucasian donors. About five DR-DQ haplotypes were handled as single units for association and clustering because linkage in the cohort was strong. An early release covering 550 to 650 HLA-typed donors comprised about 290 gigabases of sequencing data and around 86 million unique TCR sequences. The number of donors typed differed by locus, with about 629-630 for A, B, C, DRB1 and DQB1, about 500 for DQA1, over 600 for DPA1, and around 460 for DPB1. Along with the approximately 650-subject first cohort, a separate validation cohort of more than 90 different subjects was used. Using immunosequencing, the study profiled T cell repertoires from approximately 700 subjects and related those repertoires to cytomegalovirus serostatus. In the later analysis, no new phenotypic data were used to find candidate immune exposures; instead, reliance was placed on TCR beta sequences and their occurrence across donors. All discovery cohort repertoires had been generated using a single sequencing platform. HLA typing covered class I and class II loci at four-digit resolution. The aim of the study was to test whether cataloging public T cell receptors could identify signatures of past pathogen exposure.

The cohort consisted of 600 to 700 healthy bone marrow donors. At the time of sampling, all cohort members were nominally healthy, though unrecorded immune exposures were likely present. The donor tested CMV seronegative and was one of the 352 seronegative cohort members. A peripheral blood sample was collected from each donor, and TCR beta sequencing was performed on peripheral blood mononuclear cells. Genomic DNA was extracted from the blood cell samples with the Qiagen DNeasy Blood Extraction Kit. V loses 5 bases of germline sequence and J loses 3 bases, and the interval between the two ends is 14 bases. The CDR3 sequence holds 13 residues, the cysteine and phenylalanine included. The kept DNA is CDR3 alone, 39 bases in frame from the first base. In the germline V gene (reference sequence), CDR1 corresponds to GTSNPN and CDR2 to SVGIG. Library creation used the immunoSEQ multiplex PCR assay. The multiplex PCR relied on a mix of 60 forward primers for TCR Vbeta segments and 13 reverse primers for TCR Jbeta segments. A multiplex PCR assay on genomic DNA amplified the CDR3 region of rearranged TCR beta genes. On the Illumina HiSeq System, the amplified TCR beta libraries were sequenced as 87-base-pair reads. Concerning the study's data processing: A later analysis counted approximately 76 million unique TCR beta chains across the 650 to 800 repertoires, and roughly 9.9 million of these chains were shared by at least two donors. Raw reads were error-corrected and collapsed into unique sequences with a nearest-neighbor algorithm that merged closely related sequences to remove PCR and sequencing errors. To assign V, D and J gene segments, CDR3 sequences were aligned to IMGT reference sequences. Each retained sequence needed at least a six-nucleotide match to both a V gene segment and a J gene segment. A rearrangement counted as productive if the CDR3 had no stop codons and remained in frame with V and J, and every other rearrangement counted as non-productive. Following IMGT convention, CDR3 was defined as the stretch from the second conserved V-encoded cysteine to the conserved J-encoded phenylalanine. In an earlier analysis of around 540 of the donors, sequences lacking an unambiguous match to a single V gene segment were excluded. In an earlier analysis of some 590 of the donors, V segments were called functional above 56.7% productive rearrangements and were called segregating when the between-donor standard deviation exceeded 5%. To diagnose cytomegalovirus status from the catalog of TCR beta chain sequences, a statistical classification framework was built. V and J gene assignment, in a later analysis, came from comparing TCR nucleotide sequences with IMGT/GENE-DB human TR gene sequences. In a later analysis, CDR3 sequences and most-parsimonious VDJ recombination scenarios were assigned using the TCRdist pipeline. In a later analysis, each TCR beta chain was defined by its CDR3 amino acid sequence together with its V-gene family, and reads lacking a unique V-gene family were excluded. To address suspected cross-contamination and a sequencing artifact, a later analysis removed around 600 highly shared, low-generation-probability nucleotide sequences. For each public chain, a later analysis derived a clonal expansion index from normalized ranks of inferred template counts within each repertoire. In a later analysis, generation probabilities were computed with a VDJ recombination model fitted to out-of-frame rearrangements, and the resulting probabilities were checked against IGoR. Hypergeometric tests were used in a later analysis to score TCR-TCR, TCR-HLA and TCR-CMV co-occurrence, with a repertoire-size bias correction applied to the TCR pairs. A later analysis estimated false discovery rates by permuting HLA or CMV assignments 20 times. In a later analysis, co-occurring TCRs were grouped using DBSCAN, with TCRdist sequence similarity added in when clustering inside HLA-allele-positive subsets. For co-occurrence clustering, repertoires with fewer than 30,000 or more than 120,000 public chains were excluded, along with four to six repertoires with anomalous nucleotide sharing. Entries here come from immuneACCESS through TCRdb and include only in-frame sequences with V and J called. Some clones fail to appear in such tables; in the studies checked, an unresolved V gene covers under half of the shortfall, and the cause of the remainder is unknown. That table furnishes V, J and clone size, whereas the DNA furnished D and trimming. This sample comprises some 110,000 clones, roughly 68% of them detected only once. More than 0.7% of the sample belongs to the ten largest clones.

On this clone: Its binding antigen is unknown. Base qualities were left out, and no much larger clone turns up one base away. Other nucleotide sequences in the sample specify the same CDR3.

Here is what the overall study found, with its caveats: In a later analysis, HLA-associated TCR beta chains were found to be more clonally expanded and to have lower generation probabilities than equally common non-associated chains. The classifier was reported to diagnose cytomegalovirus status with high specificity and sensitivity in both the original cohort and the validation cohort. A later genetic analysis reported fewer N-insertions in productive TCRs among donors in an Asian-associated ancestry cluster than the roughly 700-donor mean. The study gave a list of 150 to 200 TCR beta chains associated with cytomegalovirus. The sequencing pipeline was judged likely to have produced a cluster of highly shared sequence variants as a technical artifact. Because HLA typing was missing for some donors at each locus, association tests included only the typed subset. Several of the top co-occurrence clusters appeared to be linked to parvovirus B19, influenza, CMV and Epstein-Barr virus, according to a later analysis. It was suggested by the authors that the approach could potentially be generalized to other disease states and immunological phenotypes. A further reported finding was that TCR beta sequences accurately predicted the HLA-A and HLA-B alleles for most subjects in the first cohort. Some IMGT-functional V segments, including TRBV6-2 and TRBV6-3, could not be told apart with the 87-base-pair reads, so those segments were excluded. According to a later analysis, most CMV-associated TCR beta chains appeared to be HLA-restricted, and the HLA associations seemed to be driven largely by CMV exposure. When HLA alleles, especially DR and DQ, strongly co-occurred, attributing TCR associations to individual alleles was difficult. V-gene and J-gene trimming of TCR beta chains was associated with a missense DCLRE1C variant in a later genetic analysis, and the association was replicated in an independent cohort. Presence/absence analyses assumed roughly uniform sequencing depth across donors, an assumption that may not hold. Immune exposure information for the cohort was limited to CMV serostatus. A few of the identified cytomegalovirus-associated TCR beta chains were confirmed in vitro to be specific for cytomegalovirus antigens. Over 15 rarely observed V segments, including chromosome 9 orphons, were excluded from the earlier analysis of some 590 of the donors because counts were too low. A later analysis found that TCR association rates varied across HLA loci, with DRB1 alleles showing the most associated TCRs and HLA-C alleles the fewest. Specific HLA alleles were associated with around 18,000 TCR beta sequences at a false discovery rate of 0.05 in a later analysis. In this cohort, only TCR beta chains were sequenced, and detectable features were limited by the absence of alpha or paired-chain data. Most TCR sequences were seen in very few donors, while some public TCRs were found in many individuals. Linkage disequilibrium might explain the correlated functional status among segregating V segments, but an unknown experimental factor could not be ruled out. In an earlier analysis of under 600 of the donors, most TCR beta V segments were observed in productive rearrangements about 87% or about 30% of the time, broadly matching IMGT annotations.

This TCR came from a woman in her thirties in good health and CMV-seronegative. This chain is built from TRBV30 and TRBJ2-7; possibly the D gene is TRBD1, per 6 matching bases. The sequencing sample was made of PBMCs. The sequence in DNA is TGTGCCTGGTCCCGGACAGCGATCTACGAGCAGTACTTC. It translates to CAWSRTAIYEQYF.